These 15 T cell receptor beta chains originate from one sample sequenced in a study of T cell responses to AZD1222 COVID-19 vaccine. Clones were sequenced by immunoSEQ multiplex PCR, and TCRdb holds only the in-frame ones, with some missing. The table lists approximately 110,000 clones, 70% to 90% of them singletons, with about 2.5% in the top ten. Sample: peripheral blood, taken 28 days after the second AZD1222 dose. These receptors all stem from an adult who received the AZD1222 COVID-19 vaccine.

The chain combines TRBV5-1 with TRBJ1-5, with 7 bases matching TRBD1. V lost 1 base and J lost 0; bases outside the gene matches: 1. This CDR3 spans 15 amino acids. In germline, CDR1 is SGHRS, CDR2 YFSETQ. The CDR3 protein is CASSLWTGSNQPQHF. CDR3 sequence (DNA): TGCGCCAGCAGCTTGTGGACAGGTAGCAATCAGCCCCAGCATTTT.

The chain recombines TRBV3-1 (or the pseudogene TRBV3-2) with TRBJ2-2; TRBD2 matches 8 bases. J was trimmed by 0 bases and V by 6 bases; bases with no gene match: 0. In germline, CDR1 is LGHDT, CDR2 YNNKEL (reference sequence). This CDR3 region has 14 residues. The CDR3 spells CASRGLANTGELFF. CDR3 nucleotide sequence: TGTGCCAGCAGGGGACTAGCGAACACCGGGGAGCTGTTTTTT.

This chain links TRBV28 with TRBJ1-1; D is perhaps TRBD1 (5 bases). The CDR3 is 14 amino acids. In germline, CDR1 is MDHEN, CDR2 SYDVKM. Trimming shortened V by 8 bases and J by 8 bases, and 21 bases separated the two germline ends. CDR3 DNA sequence: TGTGCCAGCGGCGATGTCAGGGTCCGTACGGAAGCTTTCTTT. Protein product: CASGDVRVRTEAFF.

The V gene is TRBV12-5, the J gene TRBJ2-3; a possible D gene is TRBD2 (5 bases). The CDR3 has 14 amino acids. From germline, CDR1 is LGHNT and CDR2 FRNRAP. V lost 1 base, J lost 2 bases, and 7 bases lay in between. This CDR3 is CASGLGGNTDTQYF. For the CDR3, the DNA is TGTGCTAGTGGTTTGGGAGGGAACACAGATACGCAGTATTTT.

V is TRBV19 and J is TRBJ1-1; the D gene is possibly TRBD1 (6 bases). Trimming took off 5 bases at V and 7 bases at J, with 20 bases between the two ends. CDR1 LNHDA and CDR2 SQIVND come from the germline V gene (reference sequence). This CDR3 spans 15 amino acids. CDR3 DNA: TGTGCCAGTAGTGTGCTAGAAGACAGGAGGAATGAAGCTTTCTTT. Protein product: CASSVLEDRRNEAFF.

The chain has TRBV28 and TRBJ2-7, with 8 bases matching TRBD1. This CDR3 has 15 residues. V lost 1 base and J lost 2; bases outside the gene matches: 4. Germline V lookup: CDR1 MDHEN, CDR2 SYDVKM. CDR3 DNA: TGTGCCAGCAGTTTATTCACAGGGGGAGCCTACGAGCAGTACTTC. Protein product: CASSLFTGGAYEQYF.

The V and J genes are TRBV5-1 and TRBJ1-2, with D possibly TRBD1 on 5 matching bases. The CDR3 length is 15 residues. Looked up from germline, CDR1 is SGHRS and CDR2 is YFSETQ. Trimming stripped 4 bases from V and 0 bases from J, with 13 bases between. CDR3 DNA: TGCGCCAGCAGCACGTCAGGGACTTCTAACTATGGCTACACCTTC. Translation: CASSTSGTSNYGYTF.

In regard to this clone: The sample carries other DNA sequences with the same CDR3. This sequence joins TRBV6-1 and TRBJ2-1; the D is unclear. V lost 0 bases and J 3 bases, leaving 6 bases between the germline ends. CDR3 size: 14 residues. Germline loops: CDR1 MNHNS, CDR2 SASEGT. DNA for the CDR3: TGTGCCAGCAGTGAAGCGGGCGGCTACAATGAGCAGTTCTTC. Residues: CASSEAGGYNEQFF.

J is TRBJ2-5 and V is TRBV19, with TRBD2 matching over 7 bases. Losses at the gene ends were 3 bases for V and 5 bases for J; bases not matched to a gene: 9. The CDR3 is made up of 15 amino acids. Germline V gene lookup returns CDR1 LNHDA and CDR2 SQIVND (reference sequence). The chain's CDR3 is CASSIWGRAQETQYF. The CDR3 nucleotides are TGTGCCAGTAGTATTTGGGGGAGGGCCCAGGAGACCCAGTACTTC. Supplemented by reference TRBV19 and TRBJ2-5, the full variable domain reads DGGITQSPKYLFRKEGQNVTLSCEQNLNHDAMYWYRQDPGQGLRLIYYSQIVNDFQKGDIAEGYSVSREKKESFPLTVTSAQKNPTAFYLCASSIWGRAQETQYFGPGTRLLVL.

This clone was found a few times. The V call is TRBV5-4, the J call TRBJ1-1, with D unclear. The V and J ends lost 0 bases and 5 bases respectively, with 14 bases between them. The CDR3 has 15 residues. Germline CDR1 SGHNT, CDR2 YYREEE (reference sequence). The CDR3 DNA is TGTGCCAGCAGCTTGGACGAACGGGGAGGAACTGAAGCTTTCTTT. Translation gives CASSLDERGGTEAFF.

The V call is TRBV5-6, the J call TRBJ1-2; 8 bases fit TRBD1. V shed 0 bases and J 4 bases; nucleotides not matched to a gene: 2. Germline lookup yields CDR1 SGHDT and CDR2 YYEEEE. The CDR3 is 14 residues long. As DNA, the CDR3 is TGTGCCAGCAGCTTGGGGACAGGGTCCTATGGCTACACCTTC. Translating it yields CASSLGTGSYGYTF.

The chain carries TRBV19 and TRBJ2-5; no definite D call. V dropped 11 bases and J dropped 0 bases, with 7 bases sitting between them. This CDR3 has 11 residues. CDR1 is LNHDA, CDR2 SQIVND, per germline (reference sequence). Written as DNA, the CDR3 is TGTGCCTCAGCAAACCAAGAGACCCAGTACTTC. Translated: CASANQETQYF. Looking up the rest from reference TRBV19 and TRBJ2-5 gives the full variable domain: DGGITQSPKYLFRKEGQNVTLSCEQNLNHDAMYWYRQDPGQGLRLIYYSQIVNDFQKGDIAEGYSVSREKKESFPLTVTSAQKNPTAFYLCASANQETQYFGPGTRLLVL.

The V gene is TRBV5-1, the J gene TRBJ2-3; 11 bases map to TRBD2. Germline loops: CDR1 SGHRS, CDR2 YFSETQ. This CDR3 contains 15 residues. With V trimmed by 4 bases and J by 2 bases, 3 bases remained unmatched. The CDR3 DNA is TGCGCCAGCAGCGTACTAGCGGGAGACACAGATACGCAGTATTTT. Its protein is CASSVLAGDTDTQYF.

The chain has TRBV9 and TRBJ1-1, with 8 bases matching TRBD1. J gave up 1 base and V 4 bases, and 6 bases lay outside the gene matches. From germline, CDR1 is SGDLS and CDR2 YYNGEE. This CDR3 is built from 15 residues. CDR3 sequence: CASSPTGTGNTEAFF. The DNA for the CDR3 is TGTGCCAGCAGCCCCACCGGGACAGGGAACACTGAAGCTTTCTTT.

The rearrangement links TRBV24-1 to TRBJ1-2; maybe TRBD1 (6 bases). This CDR3 is 15 amino acids long. In germline, CDR1 is KGHDR, CDR2 SFDVKD. V was cut by 0 bases and J by 4 bases, with 11 bases left in between. The CDR3 DNA sequence: TGTGCCACCAGTGATTTGCAGGGGAGACCCTATGGCTACACCTTC. Protein product: CATSDLQGRPYGYTF.